A single sample gave rise to the 30 T cell receptor beta chains below, sequenced in a study of quantifying T cell responses using KT2 cells. Background on the study: Reverse transcription used primers in the TCR alpha and beta constant regions.

An oligo carrying a UMI was ligated to the cDNA 3' end. The first PCR ran roughly 4 cycles with an equimolar RC1.1 and RC1.2 beta primer mix. TCRdb fed the UMI-ligation and nested PCR reads into MiXCR, producing one record per CDR3 protein. The data hold about 30,000 distinct CDR3 sequences, with 7.3% observed a single time. Sequencing was carried out using PBMCs spiked with cells of the T cell clone KT2. Source of these receptors: a human donor.

A few counts support this clonotype. This rearrangement joins TRBV6-5 to TRBJ2-3, with D possibly TRBD2 on 6 matching bases. The germline V and J ends were trimmed by 5 bases and 1 base, with 19 bases remaining between them. The CDR3 extends over 17 amino acids. CDR1 and CDR2 (germline): MNHEY, SVGAGI. CDR3 in amino acids: CASSNPYTGDGTDTQYF. The DNA for the CDR3 is TGTGCCAGCAGTAACCCCTACACGGGAGACGGCACAGATACGCAGTATTTT.

Ten or more counts support this clonotype. This chain uses TRBV5-1 with TRBJ1-4; the match to TRBD1 covers 7 bases. The CDR3 runs 15 residues. Germline loops: CDR1 SGHRS, CDR2 YFSETQ. Losses at the gene ends were 4 bases for V and 6 bases for J; bases not matched to a gene: 9. The CDR3 DNA sequence: TGCGCCAGCAGCCTGACGACAGGGCTGGATGAAAAACTGTTTTTT. As protein: CASSLTTGLDEKLFF.

This clonotype was recorded many times. The chain joins TRBV6-1 to TRBJ1-5, with D uncertain. The V gene lost 1 base and the J gene lost 0 bases, with 13 bases spanning the gap. Germline V lookup: CDR1 MNHNS, CDR2 SASEGT. This CDR3 is built from 17 residues. CDR3 DNA: TGTGCCAGCAGTGAAGAGCGGGCAGTCCTTAGCAATCAGCCCCAGCATTTT. It is translated as CASSEERAVLSNQPQHF.

This clonotype is categorized as large. This chain uses TRBV13 with TRBJ2-5, with D hard to call. This CDR3 is 12 amino acids long. Germline V gene lookup returns CDR1 PRHDT and CDR2 FYEKMQ (reference sequence). Trimming stripped 8 bases from V and 2 bases from J, with 9 bases between. The CDR3 here is CASGSRQETQYF. In nucleotides, the CDR3 is TGTGCCAGCGGATCCAGGCAAGAGACCCAGTACTTC. Full variable domain (rest looked up from reference TRBV13 and TRBJ2-5): AAGVIQSPRHLIKEKRETATLKCYPIPRHDTVYWYQQGPGQDPQFLISFYEKMQSDKGSIPDRFSAQQFSDYHSELNMSSLELGDSALYFCASGSRQETQYFGPGTRLLVL.

This chain uses TRBV29-1 with TRBJ2-1, with D unclear. The CDR3 totals 13 residues. Germline-derived CDR1 and CDR2 are SQVTM and ANQGSEA. Trimming shortened V by 0 bases and J by 5 bases, and 8 bases separated the two germline ends. CDR3 nucleotide sequence: TGCAGCGTTGAAGAGAGGAGCGACAATGAGCAGTTCTTC. It translates to CSVEERSDNEQFF.

This clonotype was seen at least ten times. The chain links TRBV7-9 to TRBJ1-1; D gene ambiguous. CDR1 and CDR2 (germline): SEHNR, FQNEAQ (reference sequence). The V and J ends lost 2 bases and 3 bases respectively, with 19 bases between them. The CDR3 consists of 17 residues. CDR3 protein: CASSLSALLRPDTEAFF. The DNA of the CDR3 is TGTGCCAGCAGCTTATCAGCACTACTACGCCCGGACACTGAAGCTTTCTTT.

The chain uses TRBV4-2 and TRBJ1-1; perhaps TRBD1 as D (5 bases). Germline assignment: CDR1 LGHNA and CDR2 YNFKEQ. V lost 4 bases and J 1 base, leaving 10 bases between the germline ends. The CDR3 is 14 residues long. This CDR3 reads CASSPRTPNTEAFF. Written as DNA, the CDR3 is TGTGCCAGCAGCCCGAGGACACCGAACACTGAAGCTTTCTTT.

Many counts were recorded for this clonotype. This CDR3 is CASSPPFLDREGAFF. CDR3 coding DNA: TGTGCCAGCTCACCACCCTTCCTGGACAGGGAAGGGGCTTTCTTT. The rearrangement uses TRBV18 and TRBJ1-1; 8 bases map to TRBD1. Per the germline V gene, CDR1 is KGHSH and CDR2 is LQKENI. Trimming took 0 bases from V and 11 from J; bases not matched to a gene: 11. The CDR3 loop spans 15 amino acids.

This clonotype was seen a handful of times. The chain employs TRBV29-1 and TRBJ2-2, with TRBD2 matching 9 bases. Germline V gene sequence: CDR1 SQVTM, CDR2 ANQGSEA. V dropped 5 bases and J dropped 3; count of bases not matched to a gene: 4. This CDR3 spans 14 amino acids. CDR3 region: CSVLAGVHTGELFF. Here the CDR3 DNA reads TGCAGCGTTTTAGCGGGAGTGCACACCGGGGAGCTGTTTTTT.

This clonotype was seen ten or more times. This chain uses TRBV21-1 with TRBJ2-4; the DNA was not compared with TRBD2, the D call given in the table. TRBV21-1 is tagged as a pseudogene. The CDR3 has 18 residues. The CDR3 bases are TGTGCCAGCATTAAGCCGTGCCGGAGCGGGGAGGTCAAAAACATTCAGTACTTC. Its translation: CASIKPCRSGEVKNIQYF.

In this sample, this clonotype turned up many times. V usage is TRBV11-2 and J usage is TRBJ2-7; D gene unclear. Germline V gene sequence: CDR1 SGHAT, CDR2 FQNNGV. CDR3 length: 12 amino acids. The V end was cut by 3 bases, the J end by 6 bases, with 9 bases between. The CDR3 DNA follows: TGTGCCAGCAGCTTGGGGATCGGCGAGCAGTACTTC. It yields the protein CASSLGIGEQYF.

This clonotype has more than one count but fewer than ten. The rearrangement links TRBV24-1 to TRBJ2-3; D is uncertain. The germline V gene encodes CDR1 KGHDR and CDR2 SFDVKD. Trimming removed 7 bases at V and 12 bases at J, with 4 bases between. This CDR3 has 8 amino acids. The CDR3 here is CATSPQYF. CDR3 DNA: TGTGCCACCAGCCCCCAGTATTTT.

The CDR3 coding sequence is TGTGCCAGCAGCGCCCGGGACGCGAACACTGAAGCTTTCTTT. Protein sequence: CASSARDANTEAFF. This sequence joins TRBV7-9 and TRBJ1-1; the D gene is possibly TRBD1 (5 bases). Trimming left V 5 bases short and J 1 base short, with 11 bases between. The CDR3 length is 14 residues. Germline loops: CDR1 SEHNR, CDR2 FQNEAQ (reference sequence). The variable domain in full, completed from reference TRBV7-9 and TRBJ1-1, reads DTGVSQNPRHKITKRGQNVTFRCDPISEHNRLYWYRQTLGQGPEFLTYFQNEAQLEKSRLLSDRFSAERPKGSFSTLEIQRTEQGDSAMYLCASSARDANTEAFFGQGTRLTVV.

The CDR3 region is CASSLRPLGGSGTDTQYF. CDR3 sequence (DNA): TGTGCCAGCAGCTTACGGCCCCTAGGCGGGAGCGGCACAGATACGCAGTATTTT. The chain combines TRBV7-6 with TRBJ2-3; TRBD2 matches 7 bases. The ends lost 2 bases at V and 1 base at J; junction bases unmatched: 12. Germline values: CDR1 SGHVS, CDR2 FNYEAQ. The CDR3 loop spans 18 amino acids.

This clonotype appeared a few times. V gene TRBV7-9 combines with J gene TRBJ2-7; D not resolved. Germline V gene data show CDR1 as SEHNR and CDR2 as FQNEAQ (reference sequence). Trimming removed 1 base at V and 4 bases at J, with 8 bases between. The CDR3 is 13 amino acids. CDR3 nucleotide sequence: TGTGCCAGCAGCTTAGTTGGGGTATACGAGCAGTACTTC. Translated: CASSLVGVYEQYF.

This clonotype was observed many times. The CDR3 region has the DNA TGCAGTGCTACTAGCGAGCAGTTCTTC. It codes for CSATSEQFF. The chain is built from TRBV20-1 and TRBJ2-1; D is possibly TRBD2 (5 bases). Trimming took off 4 bases at V and 10 bases at J, with 5 bases between the two ends. CDR3 length equals 9 residues. Germline lookup yields CDR1 DFQATT and CDR2 SNEGSKA (reference sequence).

Many counts were recorded for this clonotype. The rearrangement uses TRBV11-2 and TRBJ2-1, with D perhaps TRBD2 (5 bases). The length of the CDR3 is 15 residues. Between the trimmed V and J ends, which lost 1 base and 3 bases, there was a span of 10 bases. Per the germline V gene, CDR1 is SGHAT and CDR2 is FQNNGV. CDR3 DNA: TGTGCCAGCAGCTTAGGCAAAGAGGGCTACAATGAGCAGTTCTTC. Protein sequence: CASSLGKEGYNEQFF.

This clonotype was seen a few times. The junction shows a germline mismatch at one end, possibly a read error. The chain employs TRBV7-7 and TRBJ2-2, with a tentative D call TRBD2 (5 bases). The CDR3 length is 16 residues. The germline V gene has CDR1 SSHAT and CDR2 FNYEAQ (reference sequence). The CDR3 DNA is TGTGCTAGCAGCTTAGGATCCGGGACGAACACCGGGGAGCTGTTTTTT. This gives the protein CASSLGSGTNTGELFF.

Only a few counts were recorded for this clonotype. This chain connects TRBV24-1 to TRBJ2-1, with TRBD2 matching over 9 bases. The J segment lost 4 bases and the V segment lost 3 bases, leaving 3 bases of the junction unmatched. The CDR3 is made up of 15 amino acids. The germline CDR1 and CDR2 sequences are KGHDR and SFDVKD. CDR3: CATSDAGGQYNEQFF. The CDR3 region has the DNA TGTGCCACCAGTGATGCGGGAGGGCAATACAATGAGCAGTTCTTC.

The chain joins TRBV12-3 or TRBV12-4 to TRBJ1-3; D ambiguous. Trimming removed 7 bases from V and 1 base from J, with 20 bases in between. This CDR3 is 17 amino acids long. The CDR3 loop reads CASTPGGGRRSGNTIYF. In nucleotides, the CDR3 is TGTGCCAGCACTCCCGGTGGCGGGCGTAGGTCTGGAAACACCATATATTTT.

This clonotype was counted only a few times. The rearrangement links TRBV6-5 to TRBJ1-4; D unclear. CDR1 is MNHEY, CDR2 SVGAGI, per germline. This CDR3 has 10 residues. V lost 9 bases, J lost 6 bases, and 5 bases lay in between. DNA of the CDR3: TGTGCCAGTGGGGATGAAAAACTGTTTTTT. It is translated as CASGDEKLFF.

This clonotype was counted a few times. The rearrangement links TRBV10-3 to TRBJ2-7; D may correspond to TRBD1 or TRBD2 (5 bases each). The CDR3 spans 14 residues. The germline V gene has CDR1 ENHRY and CDR2 SYGVKD. The ends were cut back, 4 bases at V and 7 bases at J, with 17 bases in the middle. The CDR3 loop reads CAISGFPGPGEQYF. The CDR3 DNA follows: TGTGCCATCAGTGGGTTCCCGGGGCCGGGGGAGCAGTACTTC.

The sample holds many counts of this clonotype. The chain couples TRBV6-5 to TRBJ2-7; D ambiguous. CDR1 MNHEY and CDR2 SVGAGI come from the germline V gene. The CDR3 covers 13 residues. V lost 5 bases, J lost 2 bases, and 10 bases lay in between. In nucleotides, the CDR3 is TGTGCCAGCAGTCAGGATACACCCTACGAGCAGTACTTC. Protein product: CASSQDTPYEQYF.

This clonotype has a handful of counts. The genes are TRBV12-3 or TRBV12-4 and TRBJ2-5; D gene ambiguous. The CDR3 is made up of 12 amino acids. V was clipped by 4 bases and J by 0 bases, with 3 bases between them. The CDR3 here is CASSSYQETQYF. CDR3 in DNA: TGTGCCAGCAGTTCTTACCAAGAGACCCAGTACTTC.

The CDR3 loop reads CATSDPRQGALYNEQFF. CDR3 DNA: TGTGCCACCAGTGACCCTCGACAGGGGGCGTTATACAATGAGCAGTTCTTC. The chain carries TRBV24-1 and TRBJ2-1, with TRBD1 identical over 10 bases. Germline lookup yields CDR1 KGHDR and CDR2 SFDVKD. The CDR3 totals 17 residues. V lost 4 bases to trimming and J lost 4 bases; unmatched junction nucleotides: 9.

The chain joins TRBV29-1 to TRBJ2-6, with unresolved D. Looked up from germline, CDR1 is SQVTM and CDR2 is ANQGSEA. The CDR3 loop spans 15 amino acids. The V gene lost 6 bases and the J gene lost 0 bases, with 12 bases spanning the gap. CDR3 region: CSVSTAGSGANVLTF. The CDR3 DNA follows: TGCAGCGTATCGACGGCAGGCTCTGGGGCCAACGTCCTGACTTTC.

This clonotype was observed a few times. DNA of the CDR3: TGTGCCTGGGATCGAGTTGGAGGTTTCGGAGAGACCCAGTACTTC. Its protein product is CAWDRVGGFGETQYF. J is TRBJ2-5 and V is TRBV30, with D possibly being TRBD2 (5 bases). The CDR3 is made up of 15 amino acids. Trimming removed 5 bases at V and 4 bases at J, with 20 bases between. Germline values: CDR1 GTSNPN, CDR2 SVGIG (reference sequence).

This clonotype was recorded a few times. The J gene is TRBJ2-3, the V gene TRBV5-6; D unclear. In germline, CDR1 is SGHDT, CDR2 YYEEEE. The CDR3 extends over 14 amino acids. Between the trimmed V and J ends, which lost 3 bases and 2 bases, there was a span of 10 bases. DNA for the CDR3: TGTGCCAGCAGCTCCTCCCTGCACACAGATACGCAGTATTTT. Amino acids: CASSSSLHTDTQYF. The full variable domain, in which reference TRBV5-6 and TRBJ2-3 provide the parts outside the CDR3, is DAGVTQSPTHLIKTRGQQVTLRCSPKSGHDTVSWYQQALGQGPQFIFQYYEEEERQRGNFPDRFSGHQFPNYSSELNVNALLLGDSALYLCASSSSLHTDTQYFGPGTRLTVL.

The chain joins TRBV6-5 to TRBJ1-3; TRBD1 aligns across 9 bases. This CDR3 is built from 20 residues. V gave up 8 bases and J gave up 1 base; unmatched junction bases: 21. The germline V gene encodes CDR1 MNHEY and CDR2 SVGAGI. Written as DNA, the CDR3 is TGTGCCAGCCGAACCCGACGGGGACAGGGTGATAGGACTTCTGGAAACACCATATATTTT. Translating gives CASRTRRGQGDRTSGNTIYF.

This clonotype was counted ten times or more. This chain connects TRBV14 to TRBJ1-6; D not resolved. CDR3 size: 16 residues. Germline V gene lookup returns CDR1 SGHDN and CDR2 FVKESK. Trimming removed 4 bases at V and 3 bases at J, with 13 bases between. DNA for the CDR3: TGTGCCAGCAGCCGCGACCTCCTCGGCTATAATTCACCCCTCCACTTT. Translation: CASSRDLLGYNSPLHF.